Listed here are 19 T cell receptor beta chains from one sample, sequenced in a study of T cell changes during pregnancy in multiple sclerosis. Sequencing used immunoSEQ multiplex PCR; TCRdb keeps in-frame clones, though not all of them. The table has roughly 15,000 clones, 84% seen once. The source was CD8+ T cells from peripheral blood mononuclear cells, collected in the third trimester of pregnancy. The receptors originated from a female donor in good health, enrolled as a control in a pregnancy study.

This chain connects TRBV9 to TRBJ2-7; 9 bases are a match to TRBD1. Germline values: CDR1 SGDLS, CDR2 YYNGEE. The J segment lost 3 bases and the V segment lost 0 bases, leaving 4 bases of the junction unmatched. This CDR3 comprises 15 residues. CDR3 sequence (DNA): TGTGCCAGCAGCGTAGAAAGGACAGGGGTCTACGAGCAGTACTTC. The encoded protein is CASSVERTGVYEQYF.

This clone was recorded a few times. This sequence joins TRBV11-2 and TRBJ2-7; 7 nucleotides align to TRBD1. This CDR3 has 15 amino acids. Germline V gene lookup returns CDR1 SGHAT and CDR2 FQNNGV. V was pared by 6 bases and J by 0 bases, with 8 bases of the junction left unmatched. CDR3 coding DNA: TGTGCCAGCAGTTATGCCGGGACAGACTCCTACGAGCAGTACTTC. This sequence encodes CASSYAGTDSYEQYF.

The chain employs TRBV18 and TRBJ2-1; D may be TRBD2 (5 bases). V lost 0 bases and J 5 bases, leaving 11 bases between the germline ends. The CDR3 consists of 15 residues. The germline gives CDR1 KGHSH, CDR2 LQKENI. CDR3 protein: CASSPPRDSDNEQFF. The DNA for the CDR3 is TGTGCCAGCTCACCACCCCGGGATAGTGACAATGAGCAGTTCTTC.

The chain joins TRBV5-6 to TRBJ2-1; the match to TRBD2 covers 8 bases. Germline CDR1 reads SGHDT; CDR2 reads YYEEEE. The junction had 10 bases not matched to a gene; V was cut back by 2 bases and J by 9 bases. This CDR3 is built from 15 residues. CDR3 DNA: TGTGCCAGCAGCTTCGGGGGGGGCCCAGACAGTGAGCAGTTCTTC. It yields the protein CASSFGGGPDSEQFF.

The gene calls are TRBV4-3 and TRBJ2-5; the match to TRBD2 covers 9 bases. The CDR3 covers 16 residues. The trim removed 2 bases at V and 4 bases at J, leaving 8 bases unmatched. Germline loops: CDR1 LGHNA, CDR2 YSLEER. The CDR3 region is CASSQTHSGGGETQYF. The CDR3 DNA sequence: TGCGCCAGCAGCCAAACCCATAGCGGGGGTGGAGAGACCCAGTACTTC.

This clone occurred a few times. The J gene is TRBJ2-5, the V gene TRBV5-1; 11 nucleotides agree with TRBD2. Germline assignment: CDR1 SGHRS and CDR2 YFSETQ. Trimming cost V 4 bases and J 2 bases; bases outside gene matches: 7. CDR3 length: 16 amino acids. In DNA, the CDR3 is TGCGCCAGCAGCACGGGACTAGCGGCACTTCAAGAGACCCAGTACTTC. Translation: CASSTGLAALQETQYF.

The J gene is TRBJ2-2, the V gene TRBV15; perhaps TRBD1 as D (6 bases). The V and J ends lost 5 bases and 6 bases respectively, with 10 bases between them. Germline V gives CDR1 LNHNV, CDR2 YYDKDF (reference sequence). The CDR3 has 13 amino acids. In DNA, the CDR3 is TGTGCCACCAGCGGCGAGGGGGCCGGGGAGCTGTTTTTT. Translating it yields CATSGEGAGELFF.

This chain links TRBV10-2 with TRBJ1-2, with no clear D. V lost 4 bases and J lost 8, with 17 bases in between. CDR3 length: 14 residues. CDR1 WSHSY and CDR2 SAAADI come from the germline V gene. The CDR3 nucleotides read TGCGCCAGCAGTGCATCGCAAACTCGAGGGGGCTACACCTTC. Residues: CASSASQTRGGYTF.

The CDR3 sequence: CASSLGGNWDTIYF. The CDR3 region has the DNA TGTGCCAGCAGCTTGGGGGGCAATTGGGACACCATATATTTT. The chain combines TRBV5-6 with TRBJ1-3, with D possibly being TRBD1 (5 bases). The CDR3 loop spans 14 amino acids. Trimming removed 0 bases from V and 8 bases from J, with 12 bases in between. Germline lookup yields CDR1 SGHDT and CDR2 YYEEEE. The full variable domain, in which reference TRBV5-6 and TRBJ1-3 provide the parts outside the CDR3, is DAGVTQSPTHLIKTRGQQVTLRCSPKSGHDTVSWYQQALGQGPQFIFQYYEEEERQRGNFPDRFSGHQFPNYSSELNVNALLLGDSALYLCASSLGGNWDTIYFGEGSWLTVV.

CDR3 loop: CASSQVFIHRGRAYF. CDR3 bases: TGCGCCAGCAGCCAAGTTTTCATCCACAGGGGGCGGGCGTACTTC. This chain connects TRBV4-1 to TRBJ2-4, with 9 bases fitting TRBD1. Germline V gene lookup returns CDR1 MGHRA and CDR2 YSYEKL. This CDR3 is built from 15 residues. J lost 15 bases, V lost 1 base, and 13 bases had no gene match.

The CDR3 sequence: CASSGVTSYNEQFF. The CDR3 DNA follows: TGTGCCAGCAGCGGGGTTACCTCCTACAATGAGCAGTTCTTC. The chain combines TRBV27 with TRBJ2-1; a possible D gene is TRBD2 (5 bases). Looked up from germline, CDR1 is MNHEY and CDR2 is SMNVEV (reference sequence). This CDR3 is 14 amino acids long. Trimming shortened V by 6 bases and J by 0 bases, and 9 bases separated the two germline ends.

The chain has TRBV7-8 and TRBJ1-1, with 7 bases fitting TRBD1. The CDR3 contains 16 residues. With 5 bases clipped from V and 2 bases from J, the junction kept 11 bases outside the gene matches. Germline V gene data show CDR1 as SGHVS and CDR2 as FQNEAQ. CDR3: CASSKTTGTVNTEAFF. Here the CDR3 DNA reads TGTGCCAGCAGCAAAACGACCGGGACAGTTAACACTGAAGCTTTCTTT.

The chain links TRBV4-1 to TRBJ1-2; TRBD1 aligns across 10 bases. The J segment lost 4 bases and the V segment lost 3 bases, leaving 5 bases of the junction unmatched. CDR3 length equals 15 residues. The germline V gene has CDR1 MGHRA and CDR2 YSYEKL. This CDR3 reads CASSQTGGIGYGYTF. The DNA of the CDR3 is TGCGCCAGCAGCCAGACAGGGGGCATCGGCTATGGCTACACCTTC.

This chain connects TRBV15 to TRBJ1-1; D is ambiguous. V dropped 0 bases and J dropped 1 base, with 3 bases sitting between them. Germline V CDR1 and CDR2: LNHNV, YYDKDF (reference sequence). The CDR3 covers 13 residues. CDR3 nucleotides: TGTGCCACCAGCAGAGATAGGAACACTGAAGCTTTCTTT. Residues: CATSRDRNTEAFF.

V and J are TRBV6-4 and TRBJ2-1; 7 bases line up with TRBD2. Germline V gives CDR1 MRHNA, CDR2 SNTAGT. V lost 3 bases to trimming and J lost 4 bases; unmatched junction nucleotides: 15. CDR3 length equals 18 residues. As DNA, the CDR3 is TGTGCCAGCAGTGATACCTCCCGGGGACTACCGAAATACAATGAGCAGTTCTTC. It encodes CASSDTSRGLPKYNEQFF.

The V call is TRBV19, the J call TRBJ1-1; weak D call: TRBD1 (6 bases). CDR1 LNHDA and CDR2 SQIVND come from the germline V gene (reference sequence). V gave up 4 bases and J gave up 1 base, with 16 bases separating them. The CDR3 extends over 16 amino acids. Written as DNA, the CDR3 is TGTGCCAGTAGTACCCCAGGGGTTAGCGAGAACACTGAAGCTTTCTTT. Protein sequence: CASSTPGVSENTEAFF.

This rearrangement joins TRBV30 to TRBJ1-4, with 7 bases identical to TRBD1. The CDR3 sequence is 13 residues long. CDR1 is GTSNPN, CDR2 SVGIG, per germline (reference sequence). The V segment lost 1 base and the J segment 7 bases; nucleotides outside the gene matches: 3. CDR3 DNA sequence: TGTGCCTGGAGTGCTACAGGGGCTGAAAAACTGTTTTTT. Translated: CAWSATGAEKLFF.

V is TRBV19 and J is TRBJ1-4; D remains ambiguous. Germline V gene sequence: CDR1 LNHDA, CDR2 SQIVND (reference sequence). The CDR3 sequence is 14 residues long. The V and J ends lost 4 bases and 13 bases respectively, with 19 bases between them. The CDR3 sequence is CASSTYLGAPVLFF. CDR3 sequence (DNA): TGTGCCAGTAGTACCTACTTGGGAGCTCCCGTACTGTTTTTT.

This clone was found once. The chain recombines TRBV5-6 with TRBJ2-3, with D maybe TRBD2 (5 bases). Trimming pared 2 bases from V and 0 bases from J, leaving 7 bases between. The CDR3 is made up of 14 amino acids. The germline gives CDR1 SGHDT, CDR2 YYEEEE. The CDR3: CASSFPGSTDTQYF. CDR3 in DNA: TGTGCCAGCAGCTTCCCGGGAAGCACAGATACGCAGTATTTT.